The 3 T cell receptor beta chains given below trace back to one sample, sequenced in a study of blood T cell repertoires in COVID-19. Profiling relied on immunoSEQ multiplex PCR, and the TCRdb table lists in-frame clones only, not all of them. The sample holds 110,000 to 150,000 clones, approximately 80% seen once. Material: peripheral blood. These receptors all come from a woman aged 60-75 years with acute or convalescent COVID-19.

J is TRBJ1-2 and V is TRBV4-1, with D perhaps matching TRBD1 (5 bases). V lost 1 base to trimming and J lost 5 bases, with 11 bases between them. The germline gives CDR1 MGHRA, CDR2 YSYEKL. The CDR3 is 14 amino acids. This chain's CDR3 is CASSQVGTGYGYTF. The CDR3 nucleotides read TGCGCCAGCAGCCAAGTCGGGACTGGTTATGGCTACACCTTC.

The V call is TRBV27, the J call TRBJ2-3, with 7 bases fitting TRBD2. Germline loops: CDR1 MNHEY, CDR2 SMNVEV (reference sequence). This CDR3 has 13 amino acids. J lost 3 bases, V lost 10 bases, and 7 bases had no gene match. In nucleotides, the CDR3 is TGTGCCACGAAATGGGGGGGGACAGATACGCAGTATTTT. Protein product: CATKWGGTDTQYF.

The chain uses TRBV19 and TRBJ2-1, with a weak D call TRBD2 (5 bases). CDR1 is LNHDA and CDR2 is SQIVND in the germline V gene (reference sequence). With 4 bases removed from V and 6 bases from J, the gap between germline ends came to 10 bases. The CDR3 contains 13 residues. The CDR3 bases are TGTGCCAGTAGTACAACTAGAAGCAATGAGCAGTTCTTC. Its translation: CASSTTRSNEQFF.